This entry lists 27 T cell receptor beta chains sequenced from one sample in a study of neoadjuvant anti-PD-1 for oral cavity cancer. Time point defined: after neoadjuvant nivolumab, at surgical resection. Profiling relied on immunoSEQ multiplex PCR, and the TCRdb table lists in-frame clones only, not all of them. This table has roughly 46,000 clones, approximately 80% appearing once. Sequences were derived from PBMCs, sampled after nivolumab (anti-PD-1) treatment. Receptor source: a person aged 40 to 85 with oral cavity squamous cell carcinoma.

The V and J genes are TRBV30 and TRBJ1-1; no reliable D call. Germline V gene sequence: CDR1 GTSNPN, CDR2 SVGIG (reference sequence). This CDR3 spans 14 amino acids. Deletions cut 3 bases from V and 4 bases from J, with 15 bases between. CDR3 nucleotides: TGTGCCTGGAGCGCCCCAGAGGGAGGCACTGAAGCTTTCTTT. Its translation: CAWSAPEGGTEAFF.

The chain recombines TRBV7-2 with TRBJ2-7, with D perhaps matching TRBD2 (5 bases). V shed 5 bases and J shed 0 bases, with 14 bases lying between them. Germline V CDR1 and CDR2: SGHTA, FQGNSA. The CDR3 runs 15 residues. The CDR3 DNA reads TGTGCCAGCAGCACGACCGGTGGGAGCTCCTACGAGCAGTACTTC. It yields the protein CASSTTGGSSYEQYF.

A word on this clone: At one boundary the junction diverges from the germline segment, which might be a read error. This chain joins TRBV2 and TRBJ2-7, with TRBD1 identical over 7 bases. In germline, CDR1 is SNHLY, CDR2 FYNNEI. This CDR3 region has 13 residues. Here the CDR3 reads CASSEGNHGTAKF. The CDR3 DNA reads as TGTGCCAGCAGTGAGGGGAACCACGGGACAGCTAAATTC. Together with reference TRBV2 and TRBJ2-7, the CDR3 gives the full variable domain: EPEVTQTPSHQVTQMGQEVILRCVPISNHLYFYWYRQILGQKVEFLVSFYNNEISEKSEIFDDQFSVERPDGSNFTLKIRSTKLEDSAMYFCASSEGNHGTAKFGPGTRLTVT.

CDR3: CASSSTGGSYGYTF. CDR3 DNA sequence: TGTGCCAGCAGTTCGACAGGGGGTAGTTATGGCTACACCTTC. The rearrangement uses TRBV2 and TRBJ1-2; 9 bases line up with TRBD1. The CDR3 totals 14 residues. Germline V gives CDR1 SNHLY, CDR2 FYNNEI. V lost 5 bases and J lost 5; bases outside the gene matches: 6.

The J gene is TRBJ1-2, the V gene TRBV10-1, with 8 bases that match TRBD1. The germline V gene encodes CDR1 WNHNN and CDR2 SYGVQD (reference sequence). The CDR3 loop spans 15 amino acids. Trimming at V came to 0 bases and at J to 5 bases, leaving 5 bases not matched to a gene. The CDR3 bases are TGCGCCAGCAGTGAGTCGGCACAGGGGGAGTATGGCTACACCTTC. Translation gives CASSESAQGEYGYTF.

The chain is built from TRBV7-3 and TRBJ2-3; D is possibly TRBD1 (5 bases). Trimming shortened V by 7 bases and J by 4 bases, and 12 bases separated the two germline ends. From germline, CDR1 is SGHTA and CDR2 FQGTGA. The CDR3 has 13 residues. CDR3 sequence reads: CASTSGNPDTQYF. The CDR3, as DNA: TGTGCCAGCACCTCAGGGAACCCAGATACGCAGTATTTT.

This sequence joins TRBV6-5 and TRBJ1-5; the D is unclear. V was cut by 2 bases and J by 0 bases, with 8 bases left in between. This CDR3 contains 15 residues. Per the germline V gene, CDR1 is MNHEY and CDR2 is SVGAGI. The CDR3, as DNA: TGTGCCAGCAGTTACAGGCCAGATAGCAATCAGCCCCAGCATTTT. Amino acids: CASSYRPDSNQPQHF.

The genes are TRBV5-1 and TRBJ2-7; 8 bases match TRBD2. The CDR3 loop spans 17 amino acids. Germline CDR1 SGHRS, CDR2 YFSETQ. Unmatched junction bases numbered 12, after V lost 4 bases and J lost 0 bases. As DNA, the CDR3 is TGCGCCAGCAGCCCCGGGGCCCTAGCGGGCAGCTCCTACGAGCAGTACTTC. This translates into CASSPGALAGSSYEQYF.

The V and J genes are TRBV30 and TRBJ2-3; TRBD2 aligns across 10 bases. Germline V gene sequence: CDR1 GTSNPN, CDR2 SVGIG (reference sequence). The J segment lost 3 bases and the V segment lost 2 bases, leaving 8 bases of the junction unmatched. The CDR3 contains 16 residues. In DNA, the CDR3 is TGTGCCTGGAGTCCCGGGACTAGCGTGAGTACAGATACGCAGTATTTT. Residues: CAWSPGTSVSTDTQYF.

The V gene is TRBV2, the J gene TRBJ2-3; D remains unclear. There are 17 residues in the CDR3. V lost 7 bases to trimming and J lost 8 bases, with 28 bases between them. Germline V lookup: CDR1 SNHLY, CDR2 FYNNEI. CDR3 residues: CASTLEDGRFPTATQYF. In DNA form, the CDR3 reads TGTGCCAGCACTCTAGAGGACGGCCGCTTCCCCACGGCTACGCAGTATTTT.

The chain joins TRBV6-1 to TRBJ2-7; the match to TRBD1 covers 8 bases. CDR1 is MNHNS and CDR2 is SASEGT in the germline V gene. There are 14 residues in the CDR3. Trimming at V came to 6 bases and at J to 0 bases, leaving 4 bases not matched to a gene. The CDR3 DNA reads TGTGCCAGCAGGTGGGGACAGGTCTCCTACGAGCAGTACTTC. As protein: CASRWGQVSYEQYF.

This chain uses TRBV21-1 with TRBJ2-1; the tabulated D call, TRBD2, remains unverified against the DNA. TRBV21-1 is an annotated pseudogene. This CDR3 is built from 17 residues. For the CDR3, the DNA is TGTGCCAGCAGCAAAGGTGGCGGGGGTAAGAAGCACAATGAGCAGTTCTTC. This gives the protein CASSKGGGGKKHNEQFF.

This chain connects TRBV7-7 to TRBJ2-5; 15 positions agree with TRBD2. This CDR3 region has 17 residues. The germline gives CDR1 SSHAT, CDR2 FNYEAQ (reference sequence). Germline trimming cut 1 base from V and 4 bases from J; bases unmatched to any gene: 4. CDR3 nucleotides: TGTGCCAGCAGCTTAGGGACTAGCGGGGGGGCATCAGAGACCCAGTACTTC. It yields the protein CASSLGTSGGASETQYF.

V is TRBV18 and J is TRBJ1-6; a possible D gene is TRBD1 (5 bases). CDR1 KGHSH and CDR2 LQKENI come from the germline V gene. This CDR3 has 15 residues. V dropped 3 bases and J dropped 3 bases, with 9 bases sitting between them. DNA for the CDR3: TGTGCCAGCTCACCGGGGCAGGGCTATAATTCACCCCTCCACTTT. It encodes CASSPGQGYNSPLHF.

This chain uses TRBV29-1 with TRBJ2-7, with 7 bases aligning to TRBD1. V lost 4 bases, J lost 1 base, and 4 bases stayed unmatched. Germline lookup yields CDR1 SQVTM and CDR2 ANQGSEA. This CDR3 spans 13 amino acids. The CDR3 here is CSVVGDRSYEQYF. For the CDR3, the DNA is TGCAGCGTTGTCGGGGACAGATCCTACGAGCAGTACTTC.

Written as DNA, the CDR3 is TGTGCCAGCAGCTTACGACAGGGCGGGGAGCTGTTTTTT. Translation: CASSLRQGGELFF. The chain recombines TRBV7-9 with TRBJ2-2; TRBD1 matches 7 bases. Germline loops: CDR1 SEHNR, CDR2 FQNEAQ (reference sequence). The V and J ends lost 2 bases and 7 bases, in that order; junction bases with no gene match: 1. This CDR3 is built from 13 residues. The whole variable domain, filled in from reference TRBV7-9 and TRBJ2-2, reads DTGVSQNPRHKITKRGQNVTFRCDPISEHNRLYWYRQTLGQGPEFLTYFQNEAQLEKSRLLSDRFSAERPKGSFSTLEIQRTEQGDSAMYLCASSLRQGGELFFGEGSRLTVL.

Only a few counts were recorded for this clone. V is TRBV28 and J is TRBJ1-1; weak D call: TRBD1 (5 bases). Germline V gives CDR1 MDHEN, CDR2 SYDVKM. There are 13 residues in the CDR3. V shed 6 bases and J shed 2 bases, with 10 bases lying between them. CDR3 in amino acids: CASREQENTEAFF. CDR3 DNA sequence: TGTGCCAGCAGGGAACAGGAAAACACTGAAGCTTTCTTT.

The V and J genes are TRBV7-9 and TRBJ1-5; 9 bases are a match to TRBD1. Germline V gene data show CDR1 as SEHNR and CDR2 as FQNEAQ (reference sequence). This CDR3 is 14 amino acids long. The trim removed 2 bases at V and 7 bases at J, leaving 3 bases unmatched. The CDR3 DNA reads as TGTGCCAGCAGCTTAACAGGGGGCGGGCAGCCCCAGCATTTT. The encoded protein is CASSLTGGGQPQHF.

This sequence joins TRBV7-9 and TRBJ2-1, with TRBD1 matching 10 bases. The ends lost 8 bases at V and 7 bases at J; junction bases unmatched: 11. CDR1 and CDR2 (germline): SEHNR, FQNEAQ (reference sequence). The CDR3 length is 15 residues. The CDR3 spells CASLSGTGDRNEQFF. The CDR3 DNA reads TGTGCCAGCTTATCCGGGACAGGGGATAGGAATGAGCAGTTCTTC. The variable domain in full, completed from reference TRBV7-9 and TRBJ2-1, reads DTGVSQNPRHKITKRGQNVTFRCDPISEHNRLYWYRQTLGQGPEFLTYFQNEAQLEKSRLLSDRFSAERPKGSFSTLEIQRTEQGDSAMYLCASLSGTGDRNEQFFGPGTRLTVL.

This chain connects TRBV11-2 to TRBJ2-3; no definite D call. The V gene's germline CDR1 is SGHAT and CDR2 FQNNGV. Trimming stripped 4 bases from V and 0 bases from J, with 11 bases between. The CDR3 runs 15 residues. The CDR3 here is CASSSILRSTDTQYF. CDR3 nucleotides: TGTGCCAGCAGCTCGATACTACGCAGCACAGATACGCAGTATTTT.

In this sample, this clone turned up a few times. The genes are TRBV5-5 and TRBJ1-5; D is unclear. The CDR3 runs 15 residues. V shed 0 bases and J shed 4 bases, with 11 bases lying between them. CDR1 SGHKS and CDR2 YYEKEE come from the germline V gene (reference sequence). As DNA, the CDR3 is TGTGCCAGCAGCTTGGAGGGCAGTAGGAATCAGCCCCAGCATTTT. Translation gives CASSLEGSRNQPQHF.

This clone was observed once. This sequence joins TRBV6-5 and TRBJ1-5; TRBD1 is a possible D gene (6 bases). Germline CDR1 MNHEY, CDR2 SVGAGI. The CDR3 contains 15 residues. The V gene lost 0 bases and the J gene lost 6 bases, with 12 bases spanning the gap. This CDR3 reads CASSYSQGGTQPQHF. The CDR3 DNA sequence: TGTGCCAGCAGTTACTCACAGGGAGGGACTCAGCCCCAGCATTTT.

The chain couples TRBV28 to TRBJ2-7; no reliable D call. The CDR3 spans 14 residues. Germline CDR1 MDHEN, CDR2 SYDVKM. Between the trimmed V and J ends, which lost 3 bases and 2 bases, there was a span of 11 bases. CDR3 sequence (DNA): TGTGCCAGCAGTTTCCTCCTAGGGACCTACGAGCAGTACTTC. Amino acid sequence: CASSFLLGTYEQYF.

This chain uses TRBV7-9 with TRBJ1-1; D is undetermined. V was trimmed by 5 bases and J by 2 bases, leaving 12 bases between them. The CDR3 is 14 amino acids. Per germline, CDR1 SEHNR and CDR2 FQNEAQ (reference sequence). CDR3 residues: CASSPPRINTEAFF. As DNA, the CDR3 is TGTGCCAGCAGCCCCCCAAGAATAAACACTGAAGCTTTCTTT.

This clone was counted only a few times. This chain links TRBV19 with TRBJ2-7, with 11 bases matching TRBD1. CDR3 length equals 13 residues. The V gene's germline CDR1 is LNHDA and CDR2 SQIVND (reference sequence). After removal of 7 bases from V and 7 bases from J, the junction contained 6 bases not matched to a gene. CDR3 in amino acids: CASMGQGEREQYF. DNA for the CDR3: TGTGCCAGTATGGGACAGGGGGAGAGGGAGCAGTACTTC. The variable domain in full, completed from reference TRBV19 and TRBJ2-7, reads DGGITQSPKYLFRKEGQNVTLSCEQNLNHDAMYWYRQDPGQGLRLIYYSQIVNDFQKGDIAEGYSVSREKKESFPLTVTSAQKNPTAFYLCASMGQGEREQYFGPGTRLTVT.

The CDR3 reads CASSQDGTGYNEQFF. DNA for the CDR3: TGCGCCAGCAGCCAAGATGGGACAGGCTACAATGAGCAGTTCTTC. The chain links TRBV4-1 to TRBJ2-1; 8 bases line up with TRBD1. The germline gives CDR1 MGHRA, CDR2 YSYEKL. The CDR3 consists of 15 residues. J gave up 3 bases and V 0 bases, and 1 base lay outside the gene matches.

The rearrangement links TRBV30 to TRBJ1-5; a weak D match, TRBD1 (6 bases). The V gene's germline CDR1 is GTSNPN and CDR2 SVGIG (reference sequence). This CDR3 spans 13 amino acids. V lost 5 bases and J lost 0, with 8 bases in between. Written as DNA, the CDR3 is TGTGCCTGGTCACAGGGTAGCAATCAGCCCCAGCATTTT. This encodes CAWSQGSNQPQHF.